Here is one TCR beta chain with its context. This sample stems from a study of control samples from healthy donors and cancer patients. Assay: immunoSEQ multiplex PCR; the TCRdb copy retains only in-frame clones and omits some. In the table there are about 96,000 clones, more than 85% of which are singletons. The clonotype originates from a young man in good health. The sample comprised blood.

In DNA, the CDR3 is TGTGCCAGCAGTGGAGGGCAGCTCAATCAGCCCCAGCATTTT. This sequence encodes CASSGGQLNQPQHF. The genes are TRBV2 and TRBJ1-5; D is uncertain. The CDR3 length is 14 residues. Germline CDR1 reads SNHLY; CDR2 reads FYNNEI. Trimming took off 4 bases at V and 3 bases at J, with 10 bases between the two ends.